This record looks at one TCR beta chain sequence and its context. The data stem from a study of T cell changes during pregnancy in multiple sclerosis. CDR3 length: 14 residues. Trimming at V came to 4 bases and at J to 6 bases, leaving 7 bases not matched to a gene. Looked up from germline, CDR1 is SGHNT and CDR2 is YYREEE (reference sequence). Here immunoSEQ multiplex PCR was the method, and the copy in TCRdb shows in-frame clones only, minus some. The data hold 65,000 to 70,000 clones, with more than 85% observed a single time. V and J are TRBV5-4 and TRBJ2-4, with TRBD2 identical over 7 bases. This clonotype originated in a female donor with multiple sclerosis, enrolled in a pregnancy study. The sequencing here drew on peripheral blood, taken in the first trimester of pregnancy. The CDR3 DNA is TGTGCCAGCAGCCTGGGAGGGTTTGGAAACATTCAGTACTTC. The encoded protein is CASSLGGFGNIQYF.